A selection of T cell receptor beta chains follows, all from one sample in a study of T-cell memory formation after mild COVID-19. Each CDR3 protein gets one entry after TCRdb re-called the 5' RACE reads with MiXCR. The repertoire holds about 360,000 distinct CDR3 sequences, with around 15% as singletons. Sequenced: PBMCs or a T cell subset sorted from them (not recorded which). The receptors derive from a man between 18 and 29 years old who had mild COVID-19 (a few samples of this study predate the infection). Cell type and time point are not known. Each CDR3 is given with its conserved first and last residue. The order of the fields is clone size, J gene, D gene, V gene, CDR3 DNA, CDR3 protein. A D gene is named only where the DNA matches it firmly. Some rows mark clone size as missing; the rest say once, few, many or name a class of expanded clone.

>few|TRBJ2-5|.|TRBV10-3
TGTGCCATCAGTGAGGTCGGCCAAGAGACCCAGTACTTC
CAISEVGQETQYF
>.|TRBJ1-5|.|TRBV6-1
TGTGCCAGCAGTGACGGGACTATTGTCAATCAGCCCCAGCATTTT
CASSDGTIVNQPQHF
>many|TRBJ1-2|TRBD1|TRBV6-6
TGTGCCAGCAGTACCGGGACAGGGGAGGGCTATGGCTACACCTTC
CASSTGTGEGYGYTF
>.|TRBJ2-3|.|TRBV7-2
TGTGCCAGCAGCTCTGGACTCTACACAGATACGCAGTATTTT
CASSSGLYTDTQYF
>.|TRBJ2-1|TRBD1|TRBV20-1
TGCAGTGCTAGAGGACAGGGGGCGGGGAATGAGCAGTTCTTC
CSARGQGAGNEQFF
>few|TRBJ2-3|TRBD2|TRBV7-3
TGTGCCAGCAGCTTATGGTCAAGCGGGGGAAATACGCAGTATTTT
CASSLWSSGGNTQYF
>many|TRBJ2-3|TRBD2|TRBV7-9
TGTGCCAGCAGCTTCAGAGCGGGGGATCTTCTAGATACGCAGTATTTT
CASSFRAGDLLDTQYF
>large|TRBJ2-2|.|TRBV7-2
TGTGCCAGCAGCTTTATCCAGGTCAACACCGGGGAGCTGTTTTTT
CASSFIQVNTGELFF
>few|TRBJ2-2|.|TRBV18
TGTGCCAGCTCTCAGAGAAGTTCGGACACCGGGGAGCTGTTTTTT
CASSQRSSDTGELFF
>.|TRBJ2-2|TRBD2|TRBV4-2
TGTGCCAGCAGCCAAGATACGAGTGCGGGGGGTACCGGGGAGCTGTTTTTT
CASSQDTSAGGTGELFF
>.|TRBJ2-2|.|TRBV7-9
TGTGCCAGCAGCTGGGGGCAGACCGGGGAGCTGTTTTTT
CASSWGQTGELFF